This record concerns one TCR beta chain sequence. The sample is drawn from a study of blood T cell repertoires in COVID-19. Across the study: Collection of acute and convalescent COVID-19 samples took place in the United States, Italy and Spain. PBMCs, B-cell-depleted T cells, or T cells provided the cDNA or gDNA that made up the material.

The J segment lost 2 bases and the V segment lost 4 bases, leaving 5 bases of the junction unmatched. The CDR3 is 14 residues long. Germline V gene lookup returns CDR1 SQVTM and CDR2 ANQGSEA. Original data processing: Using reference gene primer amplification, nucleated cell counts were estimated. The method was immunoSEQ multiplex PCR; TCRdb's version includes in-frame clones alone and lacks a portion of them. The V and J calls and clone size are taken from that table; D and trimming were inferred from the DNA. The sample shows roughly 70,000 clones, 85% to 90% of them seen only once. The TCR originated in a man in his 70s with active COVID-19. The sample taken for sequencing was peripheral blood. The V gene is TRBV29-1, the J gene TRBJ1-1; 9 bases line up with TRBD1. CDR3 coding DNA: TGCAGCGTTGCACAGGGGGCATCAAACACTGAAGCTTTCTTT. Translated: CSVAQGASNTEAFF.